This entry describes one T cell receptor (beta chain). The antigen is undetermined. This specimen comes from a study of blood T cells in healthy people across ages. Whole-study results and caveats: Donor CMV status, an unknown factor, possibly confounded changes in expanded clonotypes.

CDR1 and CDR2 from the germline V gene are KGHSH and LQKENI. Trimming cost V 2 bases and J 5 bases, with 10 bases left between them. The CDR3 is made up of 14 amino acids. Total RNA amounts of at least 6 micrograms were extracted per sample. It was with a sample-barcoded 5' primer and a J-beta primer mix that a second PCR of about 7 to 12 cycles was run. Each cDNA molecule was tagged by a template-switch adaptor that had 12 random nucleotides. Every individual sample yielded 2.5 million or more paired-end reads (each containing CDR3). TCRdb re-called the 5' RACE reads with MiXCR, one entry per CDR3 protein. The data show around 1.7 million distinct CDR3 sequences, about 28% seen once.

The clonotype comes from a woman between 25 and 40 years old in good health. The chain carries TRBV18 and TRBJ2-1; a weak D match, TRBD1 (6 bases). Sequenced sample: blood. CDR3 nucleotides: TGTGCCAGCTCACCAGGAGCAGGGGACAATGAGCAGTTCTTC. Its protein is CASSPGAGDNEQFF. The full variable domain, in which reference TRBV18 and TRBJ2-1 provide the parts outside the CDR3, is NAGVMQNPRHLVRRRGQEARLRCSPMKGHSHVYWYRQLPEEGLKFMVYLQKENIIDESGMPKERFSAEFPKEGPSILRIQQVVRGDSAAYFCASSPGAGDNEQFFGPGTRLTVL.